The clone carrying this T cell receptor beta chain was counted at least ten times. Antigen: not known. These data originate in a study of early T cells in non-severe SARS-CoV-2 infection. Turning to the study itself: Alpha and beta chains were unpaired, from unsorted whole-blood bulk RNA. Study-level findings and limits: A preference for anti-spike CD8 responses marked VDJdb matching, which missed private and CD4 specificities.

Unique molecular identifiers were affixed to single, distinct cDNA molecules. TCRdb re-called the 5' RACE reads through MiXCR, storing one row per CDR3 protein. The table lists tens of thousands of distinct CDR3 sequences, 5.6% of them singletons, with approximately 4.1% in the top ten. Sequencing input: whole blood. The receptor's source is an adult who was a healthcare worker with PCR-confirmed SARS-CoV-2 infection or an uninfected control (not recorded which).

The CDR3 DNA reads as TGTGCCAGCAGTGAAACTGGGGCAGGGAATAATTCACCCCTCCACTTT. It yields the protein CASSETGAGNNSPLHF. The chain links TRBV2 to TRBJ1-6, with a tentative D call TRBD1 (5 bases). This CDR3 contains 16 residues. CDR1 SNHLY and CDR2 FYNNEI come from the germline V gene. The V end was cut by 2 bases, the J end by 5 bases, with 13 bases between.